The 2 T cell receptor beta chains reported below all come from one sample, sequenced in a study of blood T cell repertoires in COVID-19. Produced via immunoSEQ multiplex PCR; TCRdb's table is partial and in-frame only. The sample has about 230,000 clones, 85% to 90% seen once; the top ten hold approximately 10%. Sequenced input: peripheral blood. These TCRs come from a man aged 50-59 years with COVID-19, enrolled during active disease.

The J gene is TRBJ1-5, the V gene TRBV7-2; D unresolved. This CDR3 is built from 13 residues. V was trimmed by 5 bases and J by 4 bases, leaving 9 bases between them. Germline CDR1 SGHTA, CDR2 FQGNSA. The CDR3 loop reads CASSPDGNQPQHF. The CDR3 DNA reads TGTGCCAGCAGCCCTGACGGGAATCAGCCCCAGCATTTT.

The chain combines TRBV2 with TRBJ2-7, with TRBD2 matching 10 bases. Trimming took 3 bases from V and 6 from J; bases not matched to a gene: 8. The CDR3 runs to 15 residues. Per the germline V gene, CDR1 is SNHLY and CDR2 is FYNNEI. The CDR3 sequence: CASSERSSGSFEQYF. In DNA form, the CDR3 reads TGTGCCAGCAGTGAGAGGTCTAGCGGGAGTTTCGAGCAGTACTTC.